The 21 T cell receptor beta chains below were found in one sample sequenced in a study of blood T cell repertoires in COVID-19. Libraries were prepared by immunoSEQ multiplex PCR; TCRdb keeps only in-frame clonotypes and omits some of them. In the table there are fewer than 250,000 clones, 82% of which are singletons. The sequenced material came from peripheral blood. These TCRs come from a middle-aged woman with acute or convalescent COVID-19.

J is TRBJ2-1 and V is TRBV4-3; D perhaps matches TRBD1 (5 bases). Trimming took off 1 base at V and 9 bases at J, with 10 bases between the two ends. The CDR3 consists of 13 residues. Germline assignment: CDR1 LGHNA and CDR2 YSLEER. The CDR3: CASSQGGSGEQFF. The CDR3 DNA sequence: TGCGCCAGCAGCCAAGGGGGCTCTGGTGAGCAGTTCTTC.

The CDR3 is CATSNWDRTGSHGYTF. The CDR3 DNA reads TGTGCCACCAGCAACTGGGATCGGACAGGGTCGCATGGCTACACCTTC. V is TRBV15 and J is TRBJ1-2; 8 bases align to TRBD1. Unmatched junction bases numbered 13, after V lost 4 bases and J lost 6 bases. The CDR3 spans 16 residues. Germline CDR1 reads LNHNV; CDR2 reads YYDKDF (reference sequence).

CDR3 DNA sequence: TGTGCCAGCAGCTTAGACCGGGACGAGCAGTACTTC. Translation gives CASSLDRDEQYF. The genes are TRBV13 and TRBJ2-7; D unresolved. The CDR3 length is 12 residues. Germline V gene data show CDR1 as PRHDT and CDR2 as FYEKMQ (reference sequence). With 1 base removed from V and 5 bases from J, the gap between germline ends came to 6 bases.

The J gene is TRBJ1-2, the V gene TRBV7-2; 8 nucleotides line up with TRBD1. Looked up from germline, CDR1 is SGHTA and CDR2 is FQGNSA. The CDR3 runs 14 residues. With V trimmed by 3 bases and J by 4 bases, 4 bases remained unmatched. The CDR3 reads CASSLSTGGYGYTF. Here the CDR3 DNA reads TGTGCCAGCAGCTTGTCCACAGGGGGCTATGGCTACACCTTC.

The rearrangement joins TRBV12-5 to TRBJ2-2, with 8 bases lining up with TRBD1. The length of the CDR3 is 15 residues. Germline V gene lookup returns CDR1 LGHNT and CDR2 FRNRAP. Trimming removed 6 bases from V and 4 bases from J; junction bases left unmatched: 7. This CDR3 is CASGLQGAGTGELFF. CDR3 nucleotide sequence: TGTGCTAGTGGCCTCCAGGGGGCAGGCACCGGGGAGCTGTTTTTT.

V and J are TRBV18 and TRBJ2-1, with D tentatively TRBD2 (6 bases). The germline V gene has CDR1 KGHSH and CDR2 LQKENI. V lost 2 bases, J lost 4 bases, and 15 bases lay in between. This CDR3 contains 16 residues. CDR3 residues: CASSPSAGGGYNEQFF. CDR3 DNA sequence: TGTGCCAGCTCACCATCGGCAGGTGGGGGGTACAATGAGCAGTTCTTC.

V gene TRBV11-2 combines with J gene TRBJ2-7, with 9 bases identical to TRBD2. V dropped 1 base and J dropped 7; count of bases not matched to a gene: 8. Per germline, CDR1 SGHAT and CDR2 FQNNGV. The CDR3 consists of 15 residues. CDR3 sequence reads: CASSLGAGGLGEQYF. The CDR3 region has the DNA TGTGCCAGCAGCTTAGGAGCGGGGGGCCTCGGGGAGCAGTACTTC.

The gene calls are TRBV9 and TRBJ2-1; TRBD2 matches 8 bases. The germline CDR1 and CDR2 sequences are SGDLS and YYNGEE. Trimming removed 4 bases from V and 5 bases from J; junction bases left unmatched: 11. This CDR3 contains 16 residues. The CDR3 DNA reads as TGTGCCAGCAGCCCCCGGGCGGGAGGAGGAAACAATGAGCAGTTCTTC. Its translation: CASSPRAGGGNNEQFF.

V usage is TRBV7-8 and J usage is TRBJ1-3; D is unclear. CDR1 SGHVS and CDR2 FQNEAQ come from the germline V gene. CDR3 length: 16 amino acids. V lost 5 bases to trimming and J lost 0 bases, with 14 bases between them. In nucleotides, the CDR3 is TGTGCCAGCAGCCGAAACGCGCCCCTCTCTGGAAACACCATATATTTT. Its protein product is CASSRNAPLSGNTIYF.

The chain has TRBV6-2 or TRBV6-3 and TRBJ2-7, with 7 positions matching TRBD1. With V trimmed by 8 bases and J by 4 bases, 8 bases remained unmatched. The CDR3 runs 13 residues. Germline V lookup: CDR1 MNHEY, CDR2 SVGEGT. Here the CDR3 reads CASRQTGLYEQYF. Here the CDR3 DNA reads TGTGCCAGCCGCCAGACAGGGCTATACGAGCAGTACTTC.

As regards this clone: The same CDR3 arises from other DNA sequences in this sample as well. CDR3 nucleotide sequence: TGTGCCACCAGCAGGGGTGGGGGGAATCAGCCCCAGCATTTT. Amino acids: CATSRGGGNQPQHF. The chain has TRBV15 and TRBJ1-5, with TRBD1 as a possible D gene (5 bases). Germline V CDR1 and CDR2: LNHNV, YYDKDF (reference sequence). The CDR3 covers 14 residues. V was clipped by 3 bases and J by 4 bases, with 10 bases between them.

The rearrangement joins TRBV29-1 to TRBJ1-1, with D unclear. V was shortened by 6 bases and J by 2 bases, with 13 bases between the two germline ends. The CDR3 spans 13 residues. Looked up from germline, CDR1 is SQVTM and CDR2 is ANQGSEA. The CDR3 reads CSVGGLYNTEAFF. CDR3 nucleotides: TGCAGCGTCGGAGGGCTTTACAACACTGAAGCTTTCTTT.

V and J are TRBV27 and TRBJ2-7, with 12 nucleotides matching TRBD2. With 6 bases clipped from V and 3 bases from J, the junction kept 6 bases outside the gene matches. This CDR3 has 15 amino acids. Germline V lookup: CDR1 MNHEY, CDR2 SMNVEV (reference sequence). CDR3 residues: CASSRTSGGYYEQYF. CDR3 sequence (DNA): TGTGCCAGCAGCCGTACTAGCGGGGGGTACTACGAGCAGTACTTC.

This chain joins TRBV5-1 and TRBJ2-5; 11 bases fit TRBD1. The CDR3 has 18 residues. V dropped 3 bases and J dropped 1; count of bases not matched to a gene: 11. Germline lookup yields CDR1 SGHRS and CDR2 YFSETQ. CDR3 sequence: CASSSTGTGGMGQETQYF. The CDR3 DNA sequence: TGCGCCAGCAGCTCCACCGGGACAGGGGGAATGGGCCAAGAGACCCAGTACTTC.

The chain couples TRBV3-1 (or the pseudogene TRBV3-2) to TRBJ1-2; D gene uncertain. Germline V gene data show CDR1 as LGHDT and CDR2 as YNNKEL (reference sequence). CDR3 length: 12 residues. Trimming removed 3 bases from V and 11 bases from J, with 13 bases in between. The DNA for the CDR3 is TGTGCCAGCAGCCATAAAATGACGACTTACACCTTC. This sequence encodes CASSHKMTTYTF.

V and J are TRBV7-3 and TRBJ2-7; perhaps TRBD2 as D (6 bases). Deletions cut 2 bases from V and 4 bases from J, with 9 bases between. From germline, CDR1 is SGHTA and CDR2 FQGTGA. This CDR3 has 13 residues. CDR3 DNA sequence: TGTGCCAGCAGCTTAGGGCGGGGTTACGAGCAGTACTTC. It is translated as CASSLGRGYEQYF.

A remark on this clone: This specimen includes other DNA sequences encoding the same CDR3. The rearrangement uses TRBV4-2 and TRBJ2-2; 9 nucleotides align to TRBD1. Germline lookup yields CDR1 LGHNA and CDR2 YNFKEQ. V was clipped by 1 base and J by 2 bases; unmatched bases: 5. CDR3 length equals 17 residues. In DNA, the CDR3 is TGTGCCAGCAGCCAAGTCCGGGGACAGGGAAACACCGGGGAGCTGTTTTTT. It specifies CASSQVRGQGNTGELFF.

CDR3 sequence reads: CATSRDNIFQPQHF. CDR3 sequence (DNA): TGTGCCACCAGCAGAGATAATATCTTTCAGCCCCAGCATTTT. This chain links TRBV15 with TRBJ1-5; D is unresolved. With 0 bases removed from V and 6 bases from J, the gap between germline ends came to 9 bases. Germline V gives CDR1 LNHNV, CDR2 YYDKDF (reference sequence). The CDR3 contains 14 residues.

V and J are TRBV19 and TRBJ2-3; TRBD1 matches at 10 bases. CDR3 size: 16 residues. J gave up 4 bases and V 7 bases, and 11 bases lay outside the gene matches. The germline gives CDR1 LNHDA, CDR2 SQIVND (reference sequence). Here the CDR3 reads CASTPRRDRGADTQYF. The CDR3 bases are TGTGCCAGTACCCCCCGGCGGGACAGGGGTGCAGATACGCAGTATTTT. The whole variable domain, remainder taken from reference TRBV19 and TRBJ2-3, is DGGITQSPKYLFRKEGQNVTLSCEQNLNHDAMYWYRQDPGQGLRLIYYSQIVNDFQKGDIAEGYSVSREKKESFPLTVTSAQKNPTAFYLCASTPRRDRGADTQYFGPGTRLTVL.

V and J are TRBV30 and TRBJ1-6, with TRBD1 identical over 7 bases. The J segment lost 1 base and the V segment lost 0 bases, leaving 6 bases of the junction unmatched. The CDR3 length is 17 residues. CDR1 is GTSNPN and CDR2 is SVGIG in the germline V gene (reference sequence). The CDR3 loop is CAWSVPPGGSYNSPLHF. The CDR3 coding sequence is TGTGCCTGGAGTGTACCCCCAGGGGGGTCCTATAATTCACCCCTCCACTTT.

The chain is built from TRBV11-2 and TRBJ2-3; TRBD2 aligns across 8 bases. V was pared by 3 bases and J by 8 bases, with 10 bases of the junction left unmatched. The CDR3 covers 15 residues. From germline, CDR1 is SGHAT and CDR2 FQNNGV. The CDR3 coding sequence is TGTGCCAGCAGCTTGGCCGGGACTAGTAGGAGTACGCAGTATTTT. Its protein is CASSLAGTSRSTQYF.